Following are 23 T cell receptor beta chains from one sample sequenced in a study of identical twins. TCRdb itself ran the 5' RACE reads through MiXCR, one entry per CDR3 protein. The data contain 700,000 or so distinct CDR3 sequences, less than 10% of them seen just once; the ten biggest clones take up approximately 0.89%. The same sample was also studied in work on yellow fever vaccine responses in identical twins.

The sample taken for sequencing was PBMCs. The receptors were sampled from a woman under 30 in good health.

This sequence joins TRBV7-2 and TRBJ2-2; D unclear. Germline values: CDR1 SGHTA, CDR2 FQGNSA. Between the trimmed V and J ends, which lost 7 bases and 0 bases, there was a span of 9 bases. The CDR3 extends over 14 amino acids. CDR3 in DNA: TGTGCCAGCAAAAAAGGGACGAACACCGGGGAGCTGTTTTTT. Encoded protein: CASKKGTNTGELFF.

In its sample, this clonotype was seen a few times. V is TRBV18 and J is TRBJ1-1, with D unclear. The CDR3 runs 15 residues. Germline loops: CDR1 KGHSH, CDR2 LQKENI. Trimming took 4 bases from V and 1 from J, leaving 13 bases between them. This chain's CDR3 is CASSQLPGKNTEAFF. The CDR3 bases are TGTGCCAGCTCACAGTTACCGGGAAAGAACACTGAAGCTTTCTTT.

This clonotype came up a few times. The J gene is TRBJ2-7, the V gene TRBV7-2; 11 bases are a match to TRBD2. In germline, CDR1 is SGHTA, CDR2 FQGNSA. The V and J ends lost 5 bases and 6 bases, in that order; junction bases with no gene match: 12. The CDR3 runs 16 residues. CDR3 sequence reads: CASSQTSGSLGAEQYF. CDR3 in DNA: TGTGCCAGCAGCCAAACTAGCGGGAGCCTAGGAGCCGAGCAGTACTTC.

The chain employs TRBV4-3 and TRBJ2-1; 7 bases line up with TRBD2. Germline V gene sequence: CDR1 LGHNA, CDR2 YSLEER. There are 16 residues in the CDR3. The V segment lost 1 base and the J segment 4 bases; nucleotides outside the gene matches: 7. CDR3 bases: TGCGCCAGCAGCCAAGCAGCGGGAAGTGGTTACAATGAGCAGTTCTTC. Its translation: CASSQAAGSGYNEQFF.

The chain carries TRBV5-5 and TRBJ2-3; 7 nucleotides agree with TRBD1. The CDR3 sequence is 17 residues long. Trimming took 2 bases from V and 2 from J; bases not matched to a gene: 11. Germline V gene data show CDR1 as SGHKS and CDR2 as YYEKEE (reference sequence). The CDR3 nucleotides read TGTGCCAGCAGCTTTCACAGGGGCACCCAGGTCACAGATACGCAGTATTTT. It yields the protein CASSFHRGTQVTDTQYF.

The chain combines TRBV4-2 with TRBJ2-3, with 15 bases identical to TRBD2. This CDR3 comprises 18 residues. Germline CDR1 LGHNA, CDR2 YNFKEQ. V was clipped by 3 bases and J by 5 bases; unmatched bases: 9. The CDR3 nucleotides are TGTGCCAGCAGCCATCGACCGGGACTAGCGGGGGGAGTAGATACGCAGTATTTT. Translation gives CASSHRPGLAGGVDTQYF.

This clonotype was detected many times. The V call is TRBV6-2 or TRBV6-3, the J call TRBJ2-7; TRBD2 might be the D (6 bases). The CDR3 consists of 14 residues. The germline gives CDR1 MNHEY, CDR2 SVGEGT. Trimming removed 6 bases at V and 2 bases at J, with 14 bases between. For the CDR3, the DNA is TGTGCCAGCAGCCGCCCGGGAGCGACCTACGAGCAGTACTTC. This encodes CASSRPGATYEQYF.

V and J are TRBV7-6 and TRBJ2-1, with unresolved D. Trimming took off 4 bases at V and 8 bases at J, with 18 bases between the two ends. Germline CDR1 and CDR2: SGHVS and FNYEAQ. There are 15 residues in the CDR3. CDR3: CASSSGLVGVDEQFF. For the CDR3, the DNA is TGTGCCAGCAGCTCCGGGTTGGTAGGCGTCGATGAGCAGTTCTTC.

The sample holds many counts of this clonotype. The chain employs TRBV5-6 and TRBJ2-1; no definite D call. Trimming removed 5 bases at V and 9 bases at J, with 15 bases between. The length of the CDR3 is 13 residues. The germline CDR1 and CDR2 sequences are SGHDT and YYEEEE. The DNA for the CDR3 is TGTGCCAGCAGAATTGGGCTGTCAAGTGAGCAGTTCTTC. Encoded protein: CASRIGLSSEQFF.

The chain recombines TRBV20-1 with TRBJ2-3; the D gene is possibly TRBD2 (6 bases). Germline assignment: CDR1 DFQATT and CDR2 SNEGSKA (reference sequence). Between the trimmed V and J ends, which lost 3 bases and 2 bases, there was a span of 12 bases. There are 14 residues in the CDR3. CDR3 sequence (DNA): TGCAGTGCTAGGCGGGCGGGACCCACAGATACGCAGTATTTT. Amino acid sequence: CSARRAGPTDTQYF.

This clonotype showed up just a few times. The rearrangement joins TRBV19 to TRBJ1-5, with D unclear. V was cut by 5 bases and J by 6 bases, with 8 bases left in between. In germline, CDR1 is LNHDA, CDR2 SQIVND (reference sequence). This CDR3 comprises 12 residues. The CDR3 reads CASSYLSQPQHF. CDR3 nucleotides: TGTGCCAGTAGTTACCTCTCTCAGCCCCAGCATTTT.

This chain uses TRBV6-5 with TRBJ2-3, with TRBD2 identical over 11 bases. This CDR3 has 17 amino acids. The germline CDR1 and CDR2 sequences are MNHEY and SVGAGI. J was trimmed by 2 bases and V by 4 bases; bases with no gene match: 8. CDR3 DNA: TGTGCCAGCAGTTTAATAGCGGGGGGGACTTACACAGATACGCAGTATTTT. The encoded protein is CASSLIAGGTYTDTQYF.

This clonotype has a handful of counts. The V gene is TRBV7-8, the J gene TRBJ2-3; D might be TRBD2 (5 bases). V was trimmed by 1 base and J by 3 bases, leaving 17 bases between them. The CDR3 totals 17 residues. The germline CDR1 and CDR2 sequences are SGHVS and FQNEAQ. The CDR3: CASSLVYKRKHTDTQYF. As DNA, the CDR3 is TGTGCCAGCAGCTTAGTATACAAGCGGAAACATACAGATACGCAGTATTTT.

This clonotype occurred a few times. This sequence joins TRBV7-8 and TRBJ2-5; D possibly matches TRBD1 or TRBD2 (5 bases each). Germline CDR1 is SGHVS and CDR2 is FQNEAQ. CDR3 length: 15 residues. V was pared by 7 bases and J by 5 bases, with 20 bases between. The CDR3 DNA is TGTGCCAGCACCAACCCCGGGGCCTATTTGGAGACCCAGTACTTC. Its protein product is CASTNPGAYLETQYF.

The chain joins TRBV2 to TRBJ2-5; 7 positions match TRBD1. The germline V gene encodes CDR1 SNHLY and CDR2 FYNNEI. The CDR3 loop spans 14 amino acids. The ends lost 4 bases at V and 3 bases at J; junction bases unmatched: 5. The CDR3 region is CASSGDSFKETQYF. The CDR3 bases are TGTGCCAGCAGTGGGGACAGCTTTAAAGAGACCCAGTACTTC.

This clonotype was detected many times. The V call is TRBV15, the J call TRBJ1-4, with D perhaps TRBD1 (6 bases). Trimming shortened V by 4 bases and J by 3 bases, and 12 bases separated the two germline ends. In germline, CDR1 is LNHNV, CDR2 YYDKDF (reference sequence). CDR3 length equals 15 residues. CDR3: CATSNRGRSNEKLFF. The CDR3, as DNA: TGTGCCACCAGCAATAGGGGGAGGTCTAATGAAAAACTGTTTTTT.

For the CDR3, the DNA is TGTGCCAGCAGTTCAGGACTAGCGGGAGGCGGGGAGCAGTTCTTC. Translation: CASSSGLAGGGEQFF. The rearrangement links TRBV27 to TRBJ2-1; 14 nucleotides agree with TRBD2. V trimming: 4 bases; J trimming: 10 bases; junction bases outside the gene matches: 6. The CDR3 has 15 amino acids. In germline, CDR1 is MNHEY, CDR2 SMNVEV (reference sequence).

Of note for this clonotype: A read error may explain this, as a much larger clone is one base away. The V call is TRBV12-3 or TRBV12-4, the J call TRBJ2-3; D may be TRBD2 (6 bases). CDR3 size: 12 residues. CDR3 bases: TGTGCCGGCAGCCCGGGGGTCTTAACGCAGTATTTT. The encoded protein is CAGSPGVLTQYF.

The rearrangement joins TRBV14 to TRBJ2-2; D gene unclear. The CDR3 is made up of 15 amino acids. Germline V gives CDR1 SGHDN, CDR2 FVKESK. Trimming left V 5 bases short and J 3 bases short, with 13 bases between. The CDR3 sequence is CASSTWHSYTGELFF. In nucleotides, the CDR3 is TGTGCCAGCAGCACATGGCACTCCTACACCGGGGAGCTGTTTTTT.

In its sample, this clonotype was seen many times. In DNA form, the CDR3 reads TGCAGCGTTGCGCGGGATAGAGACCAAGAGACCCAGTACTTC. Translated, it gives CSVARDRDQETQYF. This chain joins TRBV29-1 and TRBJ2-5; D possibly corresponds to TRBD2 (6 bases). Trimming left V 4 bases short and J 0 bases short, with 12 bases between. CDR1 is SQVTM and CDR2 is ANQGSEA in the germline V gene. There are 14 residues in the CDR3.

This clonotype was found a few times. The chain is built from TRBV27 and TRBJ2-7; 7 nucleotides align to TRBD1. The CDR3 runs to 14 residues. J was trimmed by 0 bases and V by 9 bases; bases with no gene match: 8. Germline V lookup: CDR1 MNHEY, CDR2 SMNVEV (reference sequence). The CDR3 loop is CASRIRDSSYEQYF. CDR3 bases: TGTGCCAGTAGAATACGGGACAGCTCCTACGAGCAGTACTTC.

This clonotype occurred many times. The V call is TRBV7-9, the J call TRBJ2-5, with 9 bases fitting TRBD2. V trimming: 2 bases; J trimming: 3 bases; junction bases outside the gene matches: 10. The germline V gene has CDR1 SEHNR and CDR2 FQNEAQ (reference sequence). This CDR3 has 17 amino acids. The CDR3 DNA reads TGTGCCAGCAGCTTACCAACGCTAGCGGGGCTAGAAGAGACCCAGTACTTC. Translated: CASSLPTLAGLEETQYF.

This clonotype has a count of ten or more. The rearrangement uses TRBV29-1 and TRBJ2-7; TRBD1 or TRBD2 may be the D gene (5 bases each). This CDR3 is built from 17 residues. Germline-derived CDR1 and CDR2 are SQVTM and ANQGSEA. V was shortened by 4 bases and J by 2 bases, with 24 bases between the two germline ends. The CDR3 loop reads CSVVPGFGTTFPYEQYF. The CDR3 DNA follows: TGCAGCGTTGTACCGGGTTTCGGGACCACCTTCCCCTACGAGCAGTACTTC.